This note documents a single T cell receptor beta chain sequence. Its antigen is unidentified. A multiplex PCR was run with 60 Vbeta primers and 13 Jbeta primers. Using immunoSEQ multiplex PCR, the repertoire was profiled, and TCRdb retains in-frame clones only, with some absent. There are about 170,000 clones in the sample; 73% occur only once, and under 5.5% lies in the top ten. This entry comes from a study of cytomegalovirus exposure and HLA in healthy donors. General study results and limits: An analysis that came later showed most CMV-associated TCR beta chains appearing HLA-restricted. Later on, an analysis found that several of the most significant clusters appeared to be linked to common viral pathogens, which included parvovirus B19.

The CDR3 is made up of 13 amino acids. Trimming shortened V by 7 bases and J by 1 base, and 11 bases separated the two germline ends. From germline, CDR1 is MNHNS and CDR2 SASEGT. Sequenced: PBMCs. This TCR came from a woman aged 18 to 35 in good health and CMV-seropositive. The V gene is TRBV6-1, the J gene TRBJ2-7; weak D call: TRBD1 (5 bases). Here the CDR3 reads CASTPDISYEQYF. The CDR3 region has the DNA TGTGCCAGCACCCCGGACATTTCCTACGAGCAGTACTTC.